This record concerns one T cell receptor (beta chain) sequence. What it binds is unknown. CDR1 is SGHNT and CDR2 is YYREEE in the germline V gene (reference sequence). This CDR3 is 14 amino acids long. The germline V and J ends were trimmed by 4 bases and 2 bases, with 10 bases remaining between them. Only in-frame clones appear in the TCRdb table, and some are missing; sequencing was by immunoSEQ multiplex PCR. This sample has about 170,000 clones, with 80% to 95% found just once. This sample is drawn from a study of T cell responses to AZD1222 COVID-19 vaccine. The study's findings and limits: Nearly half of spike-specific TCRs reportedly target variant regions that are unmutated in the B.1.351 and B.1.1.7 variants.

V is TRBV5-4 and J is TRBJ2-1; D is undetermined. The source of this sequence is an adult in good health. The sample consisted of peripheral blood, taken on day 0 of AZD1222 vaccination. The CDR3 is CASSLVGTYNEQFF. In DNA form, the CDR3 reads TGTGCCAGCAGCCTTGTGGGGACCTACAATGAGCAGTTCTTC.